The rows below give T cell receptor beta chains drawn from one sample of a study of cytomegalovirus exposure and HLA in healthy donors. Generated by immunoSEQ multiplex PCR, the TCRdb table keeps only in-frame clones and is missing some. The sample lists fewer than 250,000 clones; around 82% were seen once. The material sequenced was PBMCs. The source is a man aged 18 to 29 in good health and CMV-seronegative. CDR3s include the opening cysteine and the closing phenylalanine or tryptophan. D genes are given only for firm matches. Clone size appears in some rows only: once, few, many, or a class for an expanded clone.

j_gene	v_gene	abundance	d_gene	CDR3aa	CDR3nt
TRBJ1-1	TRBV2	.	.	CASRGQQNTEAFF	TGTGCCAGCAGAGGACAGCAGAACACTGAAGCTTTCTTT
TRBJ2-2	TRBV9	.	TRBD1	CASSAGQGLGELFF	TGTGCCAGCAGCGCGGGACAGGGGTTAGGGGAGCTGTTTTTT
TRBJ1-5	TRBV19	.	TRBD1	CASSHRGGQPQHF	TGTGCCAGTAGCCACAGGGGCGGTCAGCCCCAGCATTTT
TRBJ2-7	TRBV6-1	.	TRBD2	CASSEALLAGVPSSYEQYF	TGTGCCAGCAGTGAAGCGTTACTAGCGGGGGTCCCAAGCTCCTACGAGCAGTACTTC
TRBJ1-5	TRBV7-2	.	.	CASSLGNAGSNQPQHF	TGTGCCAGCAGCTTAGGAAATGCGGGATCCAATCAGCCCCAGCATTTT
TRBJ2-1	TRBV7-8	.	.	CASSLVLPLSYNEQFF	TGTGCCAGCAGCTTAGTCCTTCCCTTATCCTACAATGAGCAGTTCTTC
TRBJ1-3	TRBV6-6	once	.	CASSPWAGGNTIYF	TGTGCCAGCAGCCCCTGGGCGGGTGGAAACACCATATATTTT
TRBJ2-3	TRBV29-1	.	.	CSVEAGVSTDTQYF	TGCAGCGTTGAGGCAGGGGTGAGCACAGATACGCAGTATTTT
TRBJ1-2	TRBV6-5	few	TRBD1	CASSLPGQSYGYTF	TGTGCCAGCAGCTTACCGGGACAGTCGTATGGCTACACCTTC
TRBJ2-3	TRBV5-1	.	TRBD2	CASSSGTSVRDTQYF	TGCGCCAGCAGCTCCGGGACTAGCGTCAGAGATACGCAGTATTTT
TRBJ1-6	TRBV2	.	.	CASSVLSLGGGNSPLHF	TGTGCCAGCAGTGTTCTCAGTCTTGGCGGTGGAAATTCACCCCTCCACTTT
TRBJ2-2	TRBV11-2	.	.	CASSPPGLFHGELFF	TGTGCCAGCAGCCCCCCGGGACTGTTTCACGGGGAGCTGTTTTTT
TRBJ2-1	TRBV7-8	.	.	CASSLERRGYNEQFF	TGTGCCAGCAGCCTAGAAAGAAGGGGATACAATGAGCAGTTCTTC
TRBJ2-7	TRBV27	.	TRBD2	CASSSRRLAGSRSYEQYF	TGTGCCAGCAGTTCCCGCCGACTAGCGGGGAGCCGGTCCTACGAGCAGTACTTC
TRBJ1-6	TRBV28	.	.	CASTPPRRESSPLHF	TGTGCCAGCACCCCCCCCCGCCGGGAGAGTTCACCCCTCCACTTT